Each of the 26 T cell receptor beta chains below was sequenced from the same sample in a study of blood T cell repertoires in COVID-19. Libraries were prepared by immunoSEQ multiplex PCR; TCRdb keeps only in-frame clonotypes and omits some of them. The data contain 100,000 to 130,000 clones, 65% to 80% of them singletons. Sequencing was performed on peripheral blood. Receptor source: a woman in her 40s with acute or convalescent COVID-19.

This clone was seen more than once but under ten times. CDR3 nucleotides: TGTGCCAGTACCAGGGGGCGCGGGGTCGGGGAGCTGTTTTTT. It translates to CASTRGRGVGELFF. The rearrangement links TRBV19 to TRBJ2-2; 8 bases match TRBD1. This CDR3 region has 14 residues. The germline CDR1 and CDR2 sequences are LNHDA and SQIVND (reference sequence). V trimming: 7 bases; J trimming: 7 bases; junction bases outside the gene matches: 8.

The V and J genes are TRBV7-3 and TRBJ2-2, with a weak D call TRBD2 (6 bases). Trimming left V 4 bases short and J 6 bases short, with 9 bases between. This CDR3 has 13 residues. CDR1 SGHTA and CDR2 FQGTGA come from the germline V gene. The CDR3 region is CASSSGGSGELFF. In DNA form, the CDR3 reads TGTGCCAGCAGCTCTGGGGGGTCCGGGGAGCTGTTTTTT.

The chain employs TRBV6-6 and TRBJ1-1; TRBD1 might be the D (6 bases). Germline values: CDR1 MNHNY, CDR2 SVGAGI (reference sequence). Trimming removed 2 bases at V and 1 base at J, with 11 bases between. This CDR3 is 15 amino acids long. CDR3: CASSYLDRGNTEAFF. The CDR3 nucleotides read TGTGCCAGCAGTTACCTGGACAGAGGGAACACTGAAGCTTTCTTT.

This chain uses TRBV3-1 (or the pseudogene TRBV3-2) with TRBJ2-4; 9 bases are a match to TRBD1. Germline V gene data show CDR1 as LGHDT and CDR2 as YNNKEL (reference sequence). Losses at the gene ends were 2 bases for V and 15 bases for J; bases not matched to a gene: 14. The CDR3 length is 15 residues. CDR3 in amino acids: CASSQTQPGQGGLYF. Written as DNA, the CDR3 is TGTGCCAGCAGCCAAACTCAGCCGGGACAGGGTGGGTTGTACTTC.

The V and J genes are TRBV27 and TRBJ2-5; 7 positions agree with TRBD2. The CDR3 is 18 amino acids. Germline V CDR1 and CDR2: MNHEY, SMNVEV (reference sequence). V trimming: 3 bases; J trimming: 5 bases; junction bases outside the gene matches: 18. CDR3 DNA: TGTGCCAGCAGTTTCAGTAGGTTTGGGGCTAGCGGATTGGAGACCCAGTACTTC. Protein product: CASSFSRFGASGLETQYF.

The chain combines TRBV19 with TRBJ2-7; D not certain. Trimming shortened V by 4 bases and J by 0 bases, and 10 bases separated the two germline ends. This CDR3 is 14 amino acids long. The germline CDR1 and CDR2 sequences are LNHDA and SQIVND (reference sequence). CDR3 nucleotide sequence: TGTGCCAGTAGTAGTGGTTTCAGCTCCTACGAGCAGTACTTC. It is translated as CASSSGFSSYEQYF.

The rearrangement joins TRBV27 to TRBJ1-1; tentative D call: TRBD1 (5 bases). Germline V gene lookup returns CDR1 MNHEY and CDR2 SMNVEV (reference sequence). V lost 5 bases to trimming and J lost 6 bases, with 13 bases between them. This CDR3 is 13 amino acids long. The DNA of the CDR3 is TGTGCCAGCAGTGGGGCTGGGGTACCTGAAGCTTTCTTT. Its translation: CASSGAGVPEAFF.

This sequence joins TRBV30 and TRBJ2-5, with TRBD2 identical over 10 bases. Germline V lookup: CDR1 GTSNPN, CDR2 SVGIG (reference sequence). The CDR3 is 14 amino acids. The trim removed 1 base at V and 4 bases at J, leaving 3 bases unmatched. This chain's CDR3 is CAWSDPSGGETQYF. The CDR3 coding sequence is TGTGCCTGGAGTGATCCTAGCGGGGGAGAGACCCAGTACTTC.

This clone appeared a few times. V gene TRBV30 combines with J gene TRBJ2-7; perhaps TRBD1 as D (6 bases). Deletions cut 6 bases from V and 6 bases from J, with 12 bases between. Germline values: CDR1 GTSNPN, CDR2 SVGIG (reference sequence). This CDR3 region has 11 residues. DNA of the CDR3: TGTGCCTGCTCCACAGGGCCCGAGCAGTACTTC. This sequence encodes CACSTGPEQYF.

The rearrangement links TRBV3-1 (or the pseudogene TRBV3-2) to TRBJ2-3, with D possibly matching TRBD2 (6 bases). Germline V gene sequence: CDR1 LGHDT, CDR2 YNNKEL (reference sequence). Trimming took 0 bases from V and 4 from J, leaving 17 bases between them. This CDR3 has 17 amino acids. CDR3 protein: CASSQDGGLTSADTQYF. The CDR3, as DNA: TGTGCCAGCAGCCAAGATGGGGGACTCACCTCCGCAGATACGCAGTATTTT.

The V and J genes are TRBV7-2 and TRBJ2-1; 8 bases are shared with TRBD1. This CDR3 comprises 16 residues. V lost 4 bases to trimming and J lost 5 bases; unmatched junction nucleotides: 10. Germline V gene data show CDR1 as SGHTA and CDR2 as FQGNSA. CDR3 residues: CASSSLRGLSHNEQFF. Written as DNA, the CDR3 is TGTGCCAGCAGCTCGCTCAGGGGGCTTTCTCACAATGAGCAGTTCTTC.

The chain combines TRBV3-1 (or the pseudogene TRBV3-2) with TRBJ2-7; no reliable D call. Germline V gene sequence: CDR1 LGHDT, CDR2 YNNKEL (reference sequence). Trimming left V 4 bases short and J 1 base short, with 8 bases between. CDR3 size: 13 residues. CDR3 sequence: CASSPLGSYEQYF. The CDR3, as DNA: TGTGCCAGCAGCCCGCTAGGATCCTACGAGCAGTACTTC.

The chain is built from TRBV4-1 and TRBJ1-3, with 7 bases aligning to TRBD1. The germline gives CDR1 MGHRA, CDR2 YSYEKL. The CDR3 consists of 20 residues. The junction had 18 bases not matched to a gene; V was cut back by 4 bases and J by 0 bases. CDR3 coding DNA: TGCGCCAGCAGCCTGAACCCCCGGGACAGCAAACTCTTCTCTGGAAACACCATATATTTT. Protein sequence: CASSLNPRDSKLFSGNTIYF.

The DNA for the CDR3 is TGCGCCAGCAGCTTGGGCGACAGGCCCCCCTGGGATGAAAAACTGTTTTTT. This gives the protein CASSLGDRPPWDEKLFF. The chain combines TRBV5-1 with TRBJ1-4; possible D gene TRBD1, 6 bases. Between the trimmed V and J ends, which lost 0 bases and 6 bases, there was a span of 18 bases. Germline lookup yields CDR1 SGHRS and CDR2 YFSETQ. The CDR3 length is 17 residues.

The chain couples TRBV7-9 to TRBJ2-5; the match to TRBD1 covers 9 bases. This CDR3 is 16 amino acids long. V trimming: 5 bases; J trimming: 9 bases; junction bases outside the gene matches: 16. Germline CDR1 is SEHNR and CDR2 is FQNEAQ (reference sequence). The CDR3 reads CASSETGTGPSGAQYF. The CDR3 DNA sequence: TGTGCCAGCAGCGAAACCGGGACAGGGCCGAGTGGGGCCCAGTACTTC.

J is TRBJ1-3 and V is TRBV7-3; D may be TRBD1 (5 bases). Germline assignment: CDR1 SGHTA and CDR2 FQGTGA. The CDR3 spans 14 residues. The V gene lost 1 base and the J gene lost 4 bases, with 8 bases spanning the gap. CDR3 nucleotides: TGTGCCAGCAGCTTAAGCGGGGACGGAAACACCATATATTTT. This codes for CASSLSGDGNTIYF.

The CDR3 loop is CASSFRGAGDEQYF. The CDR3, as DNA: TGCGCCAGCAGCTTCAGGGGGGCAGGGGACGAGCAGTACTTC. The genes are TRBV5-1 and TRBJ2-7, with a tentative D call TRBD1 (7 bases). This CDR3 is built from 14 residues. V lost 2 bases, J lost 5 bases, and 14 bases lay in between. CDR1 is SGHRS and CDR2 is YFSETQ in the germline V gene.

This chain joins TRBV5-1 and TRBJ2-5, with 7 nucleotides matching TRBD1. This CDR3 has 14 amino acids. Unmatched junction bases numbered 10, after V lost 7 bases and J lost 4 bases. The germline gives CDR1 SGHRS, CDR2 YFSETQ. The chain's CDR3 is CASAVGTVTETQYF. The CDR3 DNA follows: TGCGCCAGCGCGGTCGGGACAGTAACAGAGACCCAGTACTTC.

V is TRBV28 and J is TRBJ2-3; TRBD2 agrees at 10 bases. CDR3 length equals 16 residues. From germline, CDR1 is MDHEN and CDR2 SYDVKM. V lost 6 bases, J lost 1 base, and 7 bases stayed unmatched. In DNA form, the CDR3 reads TGTGCCAGCAGCTCCCCTCTAGCGGGGGGCACAGATACGCAGTATTTT. Its protein product is CASSSPLAGGTDTQYF.

This clone was detected only a few times. The chain combines TRBV5-6 with TRBJ1-1, with 9 nucleotides matching TRBD1. This CDR3 has 13 residues. Germline V gene lookup returns CDR1 SGHDT and CDR2 YYEEEE. V trimming: 0 bases; J trimming: 8 bases; junction bases outside the gene matches: 2. The CDR3 sequence is CASSLVDRGEAFF. CDR3 in DNA: TGTGCCAGCAGCTTGGTGGACAGGGGAGAAGCTTTCTTT.

This clone has more than one count but fewer than ten. The chain carries TRBV20-1 and TRBJ2-5; the D gene is possibly TRBD2 (6 bases). V was pared by 7 bases and J by 4 bases, with 7 bases between. Germline values: CDR1 DFQATT, CDR2 SNEGSKA (reference sequence). The CDR3 loop spans 10 amino acids. CDR3 sequence (DNA): TGCAGTGTGGAGGGAGAGACCCAGTACTTC. Translating it yields CSVEGETQYF.

The J gene is TRBJ2-3, the V gene TRBV6-5, with no clear D. Trimming shortened V by 0 bases and J by 0 bases, and 10 bases separated the two germline ends. The CDR3 extends over 16 amino acids. Germline loops: CDR1 MNHEY, CDR2 SVGAGI. CDR3 protein: CASSYSRGLSTDTQYF. The DNA of the CDR3 is TGTGCCAGCAGTTACTCGAGAGGATTAAGCACAGATACGCAGTATTTT.

The chain employs TRBV6-5 and TRBJ1-4; D call uncertain. CDR1 and CDR2 (germline): MNHEY, SVGAGI. Trimming left V 6 bases short and J 2 bases short, with 7 bases between. This CDR3 has 13 residues. The CDR3 bases are TGTGCCAGCAGCCGACTGACTAATGAAAAACTGTTTTTT. It encodes CASSRLTNEKLFF.

This chain joins TRBV7-6 and TRBJ2-1, with 14 positions matching TRBD2. V shed 5 bases and J 11 bases; nucleotides not matched to a gene: 11. Germline CDR1 and CDR2: SGHVS and FNYEAQ. The CDR3 extends over 16 amino acids. CDR3 loop: CASSPGRTSGGSQQFF. CDR3 coding DNA: TGTGCCAGCAGCCCCGGAAGGACTAGCGGGGGGTCCCAGCAGTTCTTC.

This chain connects TRBV5-1 to TRBJ2-2; D perhaps matches TRBD1 (5 bases). V was pared by 4 bases and J by 3 bases, with 16 bases between. The CDR3 runs 16 residues. Germline V gives CDR1 SGHRS, CDR2 YFSETQ. The CDR3 spells CASSPLPGPDTGELFF. The CDR3 DNA is TGCGCCAGCAGCCCCCTACCAGGGCCCGACACCGGGGAGCTGTTTTTT. The full variable domain, its missing parts supplied by reference TRBV5-1 and TRBJ2-2, is KAGVTQTPRYLIKTRGQQVTLSCSPISGHRSVSWYQQTPGQGLQFLFEYFSETQRNKGNFPGRFSGRQFSNSRSEMNVSTLELGDSALYLCASSPLPGPDTGELFFGEGSRLTVL.

V is TRBV2 and J is TRBJ2-7; perhaps TRBD1 as D (6 bases). Trimming shortened V by 3 bases and J by 6 bases, and 9 bases separated the two germline ends. CDR1 is SNHLY, CDR2 FYNNEI, per germline. This CDR3 has 12 amino acids. The CDR3 DNA is TGTGCCAGCAGTGAGACAGGTCCCGAGCAGTACTTC. It specifies CASSETGPEQYF.